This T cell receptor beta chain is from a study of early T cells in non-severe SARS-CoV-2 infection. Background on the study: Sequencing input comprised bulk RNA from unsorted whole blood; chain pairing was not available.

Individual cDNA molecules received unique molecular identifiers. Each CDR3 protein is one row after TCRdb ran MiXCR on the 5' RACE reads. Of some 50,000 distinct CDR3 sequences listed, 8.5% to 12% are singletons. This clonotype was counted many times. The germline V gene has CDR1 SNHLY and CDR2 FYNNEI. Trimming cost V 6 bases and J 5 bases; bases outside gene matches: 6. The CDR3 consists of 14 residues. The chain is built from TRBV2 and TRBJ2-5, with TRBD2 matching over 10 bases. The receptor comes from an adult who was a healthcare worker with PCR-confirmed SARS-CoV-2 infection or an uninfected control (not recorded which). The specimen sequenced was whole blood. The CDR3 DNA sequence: TGTGCCAGCAGCGGTGGGACTAGCGCCGAGACCCAGTACTTC. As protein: CASSGGTSAETQYF.